The clone carrying this TCR beta chain was seen ten or more times. Its antigen is as yet unknown. The CDR3 regions of TCR beta were amplified from RNA transcripts. Initially, a first-round RT-PCR of the TCR CDR3 employed the HTBI primer set. TCRdb itself ran the multiplex PCR reads through MiXCR, one entry per CDR3 protein. This table has a few hundred thousand distinct CDR3 sequences, more than 15% appearing once. Germline values: CDR1 SQVTM, CDR2 ANQGSEA. The junction had 5 bases not matched to a gene; V was cut back by 5 bases and J by 8 bases. The CDR3 spans 12 residues. The data belong to a study of T cells in Graves' hyperthyroidism and ophthalmopathy. The overall study: Before treatment of any kind, peripheral blood was taken at initial diagnosis.

PBMCs came from about 10 ml fresh peripheral blood. Study outcomes and limitations: It was a median around seven months before onset that the model predicted ophthalmopathy.

The V gene is TRBV29-1, the J gene TRBJ2-4, with 8 nucleotides matching TRBD2. The receptor was derived from a woman aged 30 to 39 with Graves' hyperthyroidism. The specimen sequenced was blood. The CDR3 here is CSVRRGGDIQYF. The CDR3 DNA sequence: TGCAGCGTTCGCCGGGGGGGTGACATTCAGTACTTC.